These T cell receptor beta chains were read from a single sample in a study of T cells in tuberculosis. Sequenced by immunoSEQ multiplex PCR; TCRdb stores in-frame clones only, minus some. Found here are roughly 28,000 clones, around 90% of them singletons; the top ten hold 5.5% to 6.5%. The material sequenced was PBMCs. The receptors derive from a donor aged 10-35 years with latent tuberculosis or without tuberculosis infection. CDR3s include the opening cysteine and the closing phenylalanine or tryptophan. The D gene is left open where the match is weak. Part of the rows lack a size; the others show once, few, many or a class for expanded clones.

clone size | J gene | V gene | D gene | CDR3 DNA | CDR3 protein
NA | TRBJ2-3 | TRBV6-1 | TRBD2 | TGTGCCAGCAATCCGGGACTAGCGGGGGGGGATACGCAGTATTTT | CASNPGLAGGDTQYF
NA | TRBJ2-7 | TRBV2 | NA | TGTGCCAGCAGTGGTTCGTACGAGCAGTACTTC | CASSGSYEQYF
NA | TRBJ2-7 | TRBV7-2 | TRBD2 | TGTGCCAGCAGTCCTAGCGGGGCCGAGGCCAACGAGCAGTACTTC | CASSPSGAEANEQYF
NA | TRBJ2-7 | TRBV18 | NA | TGTGCCAGCTCACCCCGGGACTTTCCAGCCTACGAGCAGTACTTC | CASSPRDFPAYEQYF
NA | TRBJ1-5 | TRBV19 | NA | TGTGCCAGTAGCCTGACGGGGGACGGTCGTTGGCCCCAGCATTTT | CASSLTGDGRWPQHF
NA | TRBJ2-5 | TRBV7-3 | TRBD1 | TGTGCCAGCAGCTATTCAGGGGGCTTAGGAGAGACCCAGTACTTC | CASSYSGGLGETQYF
NA | TRBJ2-7 | TRBV5-1 | NA | TGCGCCAGCAGCTTACGAGGCGGCTTCTACGAGCAGTACTTC | CASSLRGGFYEQYF
NA | TRBJ1-6 | TRBV9 | NA | TGTGCCAGCAGCGCCTCGGGGGGGGGTTCACCCCTCCACTTT | CASSASGGGSPLHF
NA | TRBJ2-1 | TRBV14 | TRBD2 | TGTGCCAGCAGCCGGGTAGCGGGGGAGACCTACAATGAGCAGTTCTTC | CASSRVAGETYNEQFF
NA | TRBJ1-2 | TRBV28 | NA | TGTGCCAGCAGTCCGACGGCGGGGGAGCCTAACTATGGCTACACCTTC | CASSPTAGEPNYGYTF
NA | TRBJ2-3 | TRBV7-8 | TRBD1 | TGTGCCAGCAGCGGTGGACAGGGGGTAACAGATACGCAGTATTTT | CASSGGQGVTDTQYF
NA | TRBJ2-5 | TRBV5-4 | TRBD2 | TGTGCCAGCAGCTTTTTAGCGGGGGGAGGGGAGACCCAGTACTTC | CASSFLAGGGETQYF
NA | TRBJ2-4 | TRBV7-2 | TRBD1 | TGTGCCAGTCACAAGGACAGGGATAGAGACATTCAGTACTTC | CASHKDRDRDIQYF
NA | TRBJ1-2 | TRBV9 | NA | TGTGCCAGCAGCCCAGAAGTAGGGGGTGGCTACACCTTC | CASSPEVGGGYTF
NA | TRBJ1-2 | TRBV7-2 | TRBD1 | TGTGCCAGCAGCTTAGGTACGGGACAGAATAACTATGGCTACACCTTC | CASSLGTGQNNYGYTF
NA | TRBJ1-3 | TRBV11-2 | TRBD1 | TGTGCCAGCAGCTTCACAGGGGCTGGAAACACCATATATTTT | CASSFTGAGNTIYF
NA | TRBJ2-1 | TRBV19 | TRBD2 | TGTGCCAGTCAACCCATAGCGGGGGGCTACAATGAGCAGTTCTTC | CASQPIAGGYNEQFF
NA | TRBJ1-1 | TRBV5-5 | NA | TGTGCCAGCAGCTTGTTAGTGAACACTGAAGCTTTCTTT | CASSLLVNTEAFF
NA | TRBJ1-1 | TRBV28 | TRBD1 | TGTGCCAGCAGTGCAGCCGGGACAGGGGACCCTGAAGCTTTCTTT | CASSAAGTGDPEAFF
NA | TRBJ2-3 | TRBV9 | NA | TGTGCCAGCAGCGTAGAGAGGGGATCGGGGGTCGGAGATACGCAGTATTTT | CASSVERGSGVGDTQYF
NA | TRBJ2-7 | TRBV28 | NA | TGTGCCAGCAGTCAAAACACCTACGAGCAGTACTTC | CASSQNTYEQYF
NA | TRBJ1-1 | TRBV19 | NA | TGTGCCAGTAGTATTGGGCGACGGGGGTCAGAAGACACTGAAGCTTTCTTT | CASSIGRRGSEDTEAFF
NA | TRBJ2-7 | TRBV9 | TRBD1 | TGTGCCAGCAGCGACAGACCGGGACAGCGCCACGAGCAGTACTTC | CASSDRPGQRHEQYF
once | TRBJ1-4 | TRBV7-9 | NA | TGTGCCAGCAGCTTAGCGGCTTCAGGCTATAATGAAAAACTGTTTTTT | CASSLAASGYNEKLFF
NA | TRBJ2-3 | TRBV7-9 | TRBD2 | TGTGCCAGCAGCTTCGGGGGGGGCACAGATACGCAGTATTTT | CASSFGGGTDTQYF
NA | TRBJ2-2 | TRBV28 | TRBD1 | TGTGCCAGCAGTTTTGGGACAGGGATGAACACCGGGGAGCTGTTTTTT | CASSFGTGMNTGELFF
NA | TRBJ2-1 | TRBV15 | NA | TGTGCCACCAGCAGAGGGCGGGGTGTGTACAATGAGCAGTTCTTC | CATSRGRGVYNEQFF
NA | TRBJ2-5 | TRBV9 | NA | TGTGCCAGCAGCCACAATCGGGTGGGCGGGGAGACCCAGTACTTC | CASSHNRVGGETQYF
NA | TRBJ1-4 | TRBV25-1 | NA | TGTGCCAGCAGTGAAGTGGGGGGGAGTAAGGCTAATGAAAAACTGTTTTTT | CASSEVGGSKANEKLFF
NA | TRBJ2-7 | TRBV5-5 | TRBD2 | TGTGCCAGCAGCTGGGATCTGAGGGGAGGGTACGAGCAGTACTTC | CASSWDLRGGYEQYF
NA | TRBJ2-7 | TRBV29-1 | NA | TGCAGCGCCGGGGGGCAGGCTACCTACGAGCAGTACTTC | CSAGGQATYEQYF
NA | TRBJ2-3 | TRBV11-2 | NA | TGTGCCAGCCACAGGGATCCTGGGGATACGCAGTATTTT | CASHRDPGDTQYF
NA | TRBJ1-6 | TRBV7-9 | TRBD1 | TGTGCCAGCAGCTTAGGAGAGTCCAGGGGGCTTTCACCCCTCCACTTT | CASSLGESRGLSPLHF
NA | TRBJ2-7 | TRBV5-1 | TRBD2 | TGCGCCAGCAGGCTAGCGGGGGCCGTCTCCTACGAGCAGTACTTC | CASRLAGAVSYEQYF
NA | TRBJ1-2 | TRBV28 | NA | TGTGCCAGCAGTTCGCGCAACTGGGCCTCTACCTTC | CASSSRNWASTF
NA | TRBJ2-1 | TRBV5-1 | TRBD1 | TGCGCCAGCACTGGACAGGGCATCTACAATGAGCAGTTCTTC | CASTGQGIYNEQFF
NA | TRBJ2-7 | TRBV28 | TRBD1 | TGTGCCAGCAGGGGGACAGGGGGCGGCGAGCAGTACTTC | CASRGTGGGEQYF
NA | TRBJ2-2 | TRBV27 | TRBD2 | TGTGCCAGCAGTTTCCGGCTAGCGGGGGGGCGAGTCGGGGAGCTGTTTTTT | CASSFRLAGGRVGELFF
NA | TRBJ2-5 | TRBV20-1 | TRBD1 | TGCAGCGGGACAGTCCAAGAGACCCAGTACTTC | CSGTVQETQYF
NA | TRBJ1-1 | TRBV27 | NA | TGTGCCACCCGGGGTCGGGGAGAAGGAACTGAAGCTTTCTTT | CATRGRGEGTEAFF
NA | TRBJ2-7 | TRBV27 | NA | TGTGCCAGCAGTTTAACGACAGGCTTCTACGAGCAGTACTTC | CASSLTTGFYEQYF
NA | TRBJ2-5 | TRBV9 | NA | TGTGCCAGCAGCGAATTCGGGGTCCAAGAGACCCAGTACTTC | CASSEFGVQETQYF
once | TRBJ1-2 | TRBV13 | NA | TGTGCCAGCAGCTTAGGTGCAGGGATGGGGTCGTACTATGGCTACACCTTC | CASSLGAGMGSYYGYTF
NA | TRBJ2-7 | TRBV11-2 | TRBD2 | TGTGCCAGCAGCTTACTAGCGGGGGGTCCGATGAACGAGCAGTACTTC | CASSLLAGGPMNEQYF
NA | TRBJ2-6 | TRBV9 | NA | TGTGCCAGCAGCGTACGGAGCTCTGGGGCCAACGTCCTGACTTTC | CASSVRSSGANVLTF
NA | TRBJ2-7 | TRBV7-9 | NA | TGTGCCAGCAGCTTAGAGACTACCTACGAGCAGTACTTC | CASSLETTYEQYF
NA | TRBJ1-5 | TRBV7-5 | NA | TGTGCCAGAAGCCTGGCCGGGGGGCTCGGTCAGCCCCAGCATTTT | CARSLAGGLGQPQHF
NA | TRBJ2-7 | TRBV4-1 | TRBD2 | TGCGCCAGCAGCCAAGTGACTAGCGGGCACTCCTACGAGCAGTACTTC | CASSQVTSGHSYEQYF
once | TRBJ2-1 | TRBV7-8 | NA | TGTGCCAGCAGCTTAGGAGCGGTCCCCTACAATGAGCAGTTCTTC | CASSLGAVPYNEQFF
NA | TRBJ2-7 | TRBV27 | NA | TGTGCCAGCAGTTCAAACTCCTACGAGCAGTACTTC | CASSSNSYEQYF
NA | TRBJ1-5 | TRBV27 | NA | TGTGCCAGCAGTTTTGGCGGATATAGCAATCAGCCCCAGCATTTT | CASSFGGYSNQPQHF
NA | TRBJ1-1 | TRBV28 | NA | TGTGCCAGCAGTTTGTATTTCAGGAACACTGAAGCTTTCTTT | CASSLYFRNTEAFF
NA | TRBJ1-6 | TRBV5-1 | NA | TGCGCCAGCAGCTCACAAACAGGGTTTTCTCCTAATTCACCCCTCCACTTT | CASSSQTGFSPNSPLHF
NA | TRBJ2-6 | TRBV7-2 | NA | TGTGCCAGCAGCTCGACTCCAGTAGCTGGGGCCAACGTCCTGACTTTC | CASSSTPVAGANVLTF
NA | TRBJ1-2 | TRBV28 | NA | TGTGCCAGCAGTTCAAAGGGGGGGGCGGACTATGGCTACACCTTC | CASSSKGGADYGYTF
NA | TRBJ2-7 | TRBV7-8 | TRBD1 | TGTGCCAGCAGCGACCGGGACAGGTTATACGAGCAGTACTTC | CASSDRDRLYEQYF
NA | TRBJ1-5 | TRBV27 | TRBD1 | TGTGCCAGCAGCCCGAGGTTCCGGACAGGGAGAAAGCCCCAGCATTTT | CASSPRFRTGRKPQHF
NA | TRBJ2-1 | TRBV5-1 | TRBD2 | TGCGCCAGCAGCCCGACTAGCGGGGAGAAAAATGAGCAGTTCTTC | CASSPTSGEKNEQFF